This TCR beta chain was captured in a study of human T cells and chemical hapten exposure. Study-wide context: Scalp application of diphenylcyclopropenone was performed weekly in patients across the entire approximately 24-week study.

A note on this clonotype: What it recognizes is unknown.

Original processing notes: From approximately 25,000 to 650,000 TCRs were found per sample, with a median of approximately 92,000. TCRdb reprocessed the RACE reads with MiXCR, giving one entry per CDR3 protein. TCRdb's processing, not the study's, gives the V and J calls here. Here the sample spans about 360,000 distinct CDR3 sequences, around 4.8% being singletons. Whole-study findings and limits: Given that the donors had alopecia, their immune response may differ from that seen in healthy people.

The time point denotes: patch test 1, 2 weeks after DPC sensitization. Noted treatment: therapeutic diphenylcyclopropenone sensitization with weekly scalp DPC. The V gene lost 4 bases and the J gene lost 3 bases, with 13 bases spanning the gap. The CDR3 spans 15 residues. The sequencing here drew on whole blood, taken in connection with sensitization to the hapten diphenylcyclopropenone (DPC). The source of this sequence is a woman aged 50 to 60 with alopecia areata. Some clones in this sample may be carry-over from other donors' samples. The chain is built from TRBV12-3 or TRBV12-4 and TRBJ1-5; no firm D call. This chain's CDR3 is CASSSQWDHNQPQHF. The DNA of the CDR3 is TGTGCCAGCAGTTCGCAATGGGATCACAATCAGCCCCAGCATTTT.